Here is one TCR beta chain with its context. PCR amplification relied on 60 Vbeta primers (plus 13 Jbeta primers). The method was immunoSEQ multiplex PCR; TCRdb's version includes in-frame clones alone and lacks a portion of them. The sample holds more than 250,000 clones, about 90% seen once. These data are taken from a study of cytomegalovirus exposure and HLA in healthy donors. CDR3 size: 13 residues. Germline CDR1 and CDR2: KGHSH and LQKENI. V shed 3 bases and J shed 4 bases, with 9 bases lying between them. The chain combines TRBV18 with TRBJ1-1, with D possibly matching TRBD1 (5 bases). The source material was PBMCs. This clonotype originated in a woman aged 18-29 years in good health and CMV-seronegative. The CDR3 spells CASSPPTVTEAFF. CDR3 coding DNA: TGTGCCAGCTCACCCCCGACAGTCACTGAAGCTTTCTTT.